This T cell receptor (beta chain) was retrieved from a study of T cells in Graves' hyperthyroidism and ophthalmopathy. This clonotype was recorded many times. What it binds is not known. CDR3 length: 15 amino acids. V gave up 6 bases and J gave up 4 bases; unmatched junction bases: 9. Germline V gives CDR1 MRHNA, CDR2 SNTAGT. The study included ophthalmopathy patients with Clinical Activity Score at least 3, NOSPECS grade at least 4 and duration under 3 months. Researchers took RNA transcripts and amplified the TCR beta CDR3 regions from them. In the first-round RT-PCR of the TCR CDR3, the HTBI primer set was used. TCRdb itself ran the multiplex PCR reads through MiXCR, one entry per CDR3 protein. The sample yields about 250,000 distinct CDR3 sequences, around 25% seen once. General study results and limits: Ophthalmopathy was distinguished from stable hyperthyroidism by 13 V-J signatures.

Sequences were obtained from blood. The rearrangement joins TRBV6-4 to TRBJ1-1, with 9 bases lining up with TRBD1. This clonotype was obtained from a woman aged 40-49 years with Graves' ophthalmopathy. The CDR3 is CASRMPGQGSTEAFF. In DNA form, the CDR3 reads TGTGCCAGCAGAATGCCGGGACAGGGAAGCACTGAAGCTTTCTTT.